Below, 29 T cell receptor beta chains from the same sample are listed, as sequenced in a study of cytomegalovirus exposure and HLA in healthy donors. A multiplex PCR was run with 60 Vbeta primers and 13 Jbeta primers. The assay was immunoSEQ multiplex PCR, and TCRdb's table has in-frame clones only and misses some. The sample shows roughly 120,000 clones, 82% of them seen only once. Input material: PBMCs. The receptors here all came from a male donor in good health and CMV-seropositive.

The chain is built from TRBV5-4 and TRBJ2-2; 10 bases agree with TRBD2. The CDR3 consists of 16 residues. V was pared by 3 bases and J by 6 bases, with 8 bases of the junction left unmatched. Germline-derived CDR1 and CDR2 are SGHNT and YYREEE (reference sequence). The CDR3 loop is CASSWGLAGGPGELFF. DNA for the CDR3: TGTGCCAGCAGCTGGGGATTAGCGGGAGGACCCGGGGAGCTGTTTTTT.

The rearrangement links TRBV5-6 to TRBJ2-7, with 9 bases identical to TRBD1. The germline V gene encodes CDR1 SGHDT and CDR2 YYEEEE. This CDR3 contains 14 residues. After removal of 4 bases from V and 2 bases from J, the junction contained 4 bases not matched to a gene. The CDR3 loop is CASSRTGAPYEQYF. The CDR3, as DNA: TGTGCCAGCAGCCGGACAGGGGCCCCCTACGAGCAGTACTTC. Using reference TRBV5-6 and TRBJ2-7 for the parts outside the CDR3, the full variable domain is DAGVTQSPTHLIKTRGQQVTLRCSPKSGHDTVSWYQQALGQGPQFIFQYYEEEERQRGNFPDRFSGHQFPNYSSELNVNALLLGDSALYLCASSRTGAPYEQYFGPGTRLTVT.

CDR3 residues: CASSKEGGEDYGYTF. DNA of the CDR3: TGTGCCAGCAGCAAAGAGGGAGGGGAGGACTATGGCTACACCTTC. The chain couples TRBV21-1 to TRBJ1-2. TRBV21-1 is given as a pseudogene. The CDR3 is 15 amino acids.

The chain joins TRBV6-5 to TRBJ2-6; a possible D gene is TRBD2 (6 bases). Germline CDR1 reads MNHEY; CDR2 reads SVGAGI. Trimming stripped 0 bases from V and 6 bases from J, with 9 bases between. The CDR3 covers 15 residues. CDR3 DNA: TGTGCCAGCAGTTACTCCAGGAGGGCGGCCAACGTCCTGACTTTC. This gives the protein CASSYSRRAANVLTF.

The chain employs TRBV25-1 and TRBJ2-5, with TRBD1 matching 7 bases. Germline CDR1 reads MGHDK; CDR2 reads SYGVNS. This CDR3 comprises 15 residues. The V and J ends lost 5 bases and 1 base, in that order; junction bases with no gene match: 7. CDR3 loop: CASSLRTGVQETQYF. CDR3 nucleotides: TGTGCCAGCAGTCTGCGAACAGGGGTCCAAGAGACCCAGTACTTC.

The chain couples TRBV2 to TRBJ2-7; D is unresolved. The CDR3 has 14 amino acids. Trimming removed 8 bases at V and 3 bases at J, with 17 bases between. Germline values: CDR1 SNHLY, CDR2 FYNNEI. CDR3 nucleotide sequence: TGTGCCAGCTCAGTGGGCCAGGCCTTCTACGAGCAGTACTTC. This sequence encodes CASSVGQAFYEQYF. Looking up the rest from reference TRBV2 and TRBJ2-7 gives the full variable domain: EPEVTQTPSHQVTQMGQEVILRCVPISNHLYFYWYRQILGQKVEFLVSFYNNEISEKSEIFDDQFSVERPDGSNFTLKIRSTKLEDSAMYFCASSVGQAFYEQYFGPGTRLTVT.

Remarks on this clone: A read error may produce the germline difference seen at one junction end. For the CDR3, the DNA is TGTGCCAGCAGCTTAGGAATCTCCTCTGGGGCCAACGGCCTGACTTTC. As protein: CASSLGISSGANGLTF. The chain couples TRBV11-2 to TRBJ2-6, with D possibly being TRBD1 (5 bases). CDR1 is SGHAT and CDR2 is FQNNGV in the germline V gene. The CDR3 runs to 16 residues.

The genes are TRBV23-1 and TRBJ2-7; D call uncertain. TRBV23-1 is filed as an ORF, its function uncertain. Trimming took off 2 bases at V and 1 base at J, with 6 bases between the two ends. CDR3 length equals 13 residues. CDR3: CASSQPKSYEQYF. CDR3 bases: TGCGCCAGCAGTCAACCCAAATCCTACGAGCAGTACTTC.

The chain links TRBV5-1 to TRBJ2-4, with 7 bases matching TRBD2. Germline V gene sequence: CDR1 SGHRS, CDR2 YFSETQ. The CDR3 length is 14 residues. J was trimmed by 8 bases and V by 4 bases; bases with no gene match: 9. CDR3 in DNA: TGCGCCAGCAGCCCTGGGGGGGGTTTGGACATTCAGTACTTC. Its protein is CASSPGGGLDIQYF.

This chain uses TRBV4-3 with TRBJ2-2; D remains unclear. Trimming cost V 1 base and J 6 bases, with 9 bases left between them. Germline V gene sequence: CDR1 LGHNA, CDR2 YSLEER. The CDR3 is made up of 14 amino acids. CDR3 DNA: TGCGCCAGCAGCCAAGTGAACGAGGCCGGGGAGCTGTTTTTT. Protein: CASSQVNEAGELFF.

The CDR3 DNA reads TGTGCCAGCAGCTTAGGGACAGTCTATGGCTACACCTTC. Protein sequence: CASSLGTVYGYTF. The V and J genes are TRBV7-9 and TRBJ1-2; a weak D match, TRBD1 (6 bases). CDR3 length: 13 residues. V lost 1 base to trimming and J lost 4 bases, with 7 bases between them. Looked up from germline, CDR1 is SEHNR and CDR2 is FQNEAQ (reference sequence). Together with reference TRBV7-9 and TRBJ1-2, the CDR3 gives the full variable domain: DTGVSQNPRHKITKRGQNVTFRCDPISEHNRLYWYRQTLGQGPEFLTYFQNEAQLEKSRLLSDRFSAERPKGSFSTLEIQRTEQGDSAMYLCASSLGTVYGYTFGSGTRLTVV.

The genes are TRBV19 and TRBJ2-1, with 7 bases matching TRBD2. J lost 4 bases, V lost 10 bases, and 22 bases had no gene match. Germline V gene lookup returns CDR1 LNHDA and CDR2 SQIVND (reference sequence). The CDR3 has 18 amino acids. DNA for the CDR3: TGTGCCACGGAACCGAAGGGGCCTCGACTAGCTACTTACAATGAGCAGTTCTTC. Translation: CATEPKGPRLATYNEQFF.

The chain links TRBV7-2 to TRBJ2-7; 11 nucleotides line up with TRBD2. Germline V CDR1 and CDR2: SGHTA, FQGNSA. J was trimmed by 6 bases and V by 1 base; bases with no gene match: 5. The CDR3 consists of 15 residues. The chain's CDR3 is CASSLVGLAGGEQYF. CDR3 DNA sequence: TGTGCCAGCAGCTTAGTTGGGCTAGCGGGAGGCGAGCAGTACTTC.

The chain has TRBV5-1 and TRBJ2-3; the D gene is possibly TRBD2 (6 bases). The CDR3 loop spans 15 amino acids. Germline CDR1 is SGHRS and CDR2 is YFSETQ. With 1 base removed from V and 4 bases from J, the gap between germline ends came to 13 bases. The CDR3: CASSLRGRNSDTQYF. The CDR3 coding sequence is TGCGCCAGCAGCTTGCGTGGGAGGAACTCAGATACGCAGTATTTT.

The chain carries TRBV2 and TRBJ1-5, with D possibly being TRBD1 (6 bases). This CDR3 region has 13 residues. CDR1 is SNHLY, CDR2 FYNNEI, per germline. Between the trimmed V and J ends, which lost 4 bases and 6 bases, there was a span of 10 bases. The CDR3 is CASSGGQGQPQHF. CDR3 nucleotide sequence: TGTGCCAGCAGTGGGGGGCAGGGTCAGCCCCAGCATTTT.

The chain has TRBV7-9 and TRBJ1-3; D may be TRBD1 (6 bases). Germline loops: CDR1 SEHNR, CDR2 FQNEAQ (reference sequence). The CDR3 runs 15 residues. The V gene lost 5 bases and the J gene lost 0 bases, with 11 bases spanning the gap. The CDR3 sequence: CASSQGPLSGNTIYF. DNA for the CDR3: TGTGCCAGCAGCCAGGGGCCACTCTCTGGAAACACCATATATTTT.

A remark on this clone: An end of the junction does not agree with germline; a read error may underlie this. The chain joins TRBV27 to TRBJ2-1; weak D call: TRBD2 (5 bases). Germline V lookup: CDR1 MNHEY, CDR2 SMNVEV (reference sequence). The CDR3 runs 16 residues. The CDR3 DNA reads TGTGCCAGCGATACTATAGGGAGACCGGGTGTCTCCAAATTGATCTTC. Residues: CASDTIGRPGVSKLIF.

This rearrangement joins TRBV13 to TRBJ2-5, with 13 bases lining up with TRBD2. CDR1 and CDR2 from the germline V gene are PRHDT and FYEKMQ (reference sequence). V lost 4 bases, J lost 12 bases, and 11 bases stayed unmatched. The CDR3 length is 15 residues. CDR3 coding DNA: TGTGCCAGCAGCTCCGAAACGGGACTAGCGGGACGAAAGTACTTC. Its protein product is CASSSETGLAGRKYF. The full variable domain, in which reference TRBV13 and TRBJ2-5 provide the parts outside the CDR3, is AAGVIQSPRHLIKEKRETATLKCYPIPRHDTVYWYQQGPGQDPQFLISFYEKMQSDKGSIPDRFSAQQFSDYHSELNMSSLELGDSALYFCASSSETGLAGRKYFGPGTRLLVL.

This clone was counted between two and nine times. The chain joins TRBV28 to TRBJ2-3, with TRBD2 as a possible D gene (5 bases). V lost 7 bases and J 1 base, leaving 9 bases between the germline ends. This CDR3 has 13 residues. Per germline, CDR1 MDHEN and CDR2 SYDVKM. CDR3 amino acids: CASISGGTDTQYF. The DNA of the CDR3 is TGTGCCAGCATTTCCGGGGGCACAGATACGCAGTATTTT. Based on the CDR3 plus reference TRBV28 and TRBJ2-3, the full variable domain is DVKVTQSSRYLVKRTGEKVFLECVQDMDHENMFWYRQDPGLGLRLIYFSYDVKMKEKGDIPEGYSVSREKKERFSLILESASTNQTSMYLCASISGGTDTQYFGPGTRLTVL.

The chain recombines TRBV7-8 with TRBJ1-1, with 8 bases that match TRBD1. V shed 3 bases and J 4 bases; nucleotides not matched to a gene: 4. CDR3 length equals 14 residues. Germline V lookup: CDR1 SGHVS, CDR2 FQNEAQ. This CDR3 reads CASSFGQGGTEAFF. The DNA of the CDR3 is TGTGCCAGCAGCTTCGGACAGGGTGGCACTGAAGCTTTCTTT.

The rearrangement joins TRBV30 to TRBJ1-4; unclear D gene. V dropped 3 bases and J dropped 8 bases, with 16 bases sitting between them. The CDR3 has 14 residues. Germline V gene data show CDR1 as GTSNPN and CDR2 as SVGIG (reference sequence). In nucleotides, the CDR3 is TGTGCCTGGAGGACAACTCCCGAGATCGAAAAACTGTTTTTT. It yields the protein CAWRTTPEIEKLFF.

V and J are TRBV7-2 and TRBJ2-7; weak D call: TRBD1 (6 bases). The CDR3 is made up of 15 amino acids. CDR1 SGHTA and CDR2 FQGNSA come from the germline V gene. V lost 1 base to trimming and J lost 0 bases, with 10 bases between them. The CDR3 nucleotides are TGTGCCAGCAGCTTAGTCCGGGACATCTCCTACGAGCAGTACTTC. Amino acid sequence: CASSLVRDISYEQYF.

The genes are TRBV6-1 and TRBJ1-4, with D possibly matching TRBD1 (6 bases). V was trimmed by 2 bases and J by 0 bases, leaving 10 bases between them. The CDR3 has 16 amino acids. The V gene's germline CDR1 is MNHNS and CDR2 SASEGT. For the CDR3, the DNA is TGTGCCAGCAGTGAATACAGGGCTTCAACTAATGAAAAACTGTTTTTT. Protein product: CASSEYRASTNEKLFF.

This chain uses TRBV18 with TRBJ2-5; TRBD1 matches at 10 bases. CDR3 length equals 15 residues. V dropped 3 bases and J dropped 1; count of bases not matched to a gene: 2. Germline V lookup: CDR1 KGHSH, CDR2 LQKENI. CDR3 protein: CASSPRTGGQETQYF. The CDR3 DNA sequence: TGTGCCAGCTCACCGCGGACAGGGGGCCAAGAGACCCAGTACTTC.

The chain combines TRBV11-1 with TRBJ2-5; 8 positions agree with TRBD2. The V segment lost 4 bases and the J segment 4 bases; nucleotides outside the gene matches: 5. The CDR3 loop spans 14 amino acids. The germline V gene has CDR1 SGHAT and CDR2 FQDESV (reference sequence). The CDR3 here is CASSWGLAGETQYF. CDR3 in DNA: TGTGCCAGCAGCTGGGGCCTAGCGGGAGAGACCCAGTACTTC. Full variable domain (missing parts from reference TRBV11-1 and TRBJ2-5): EAEVAQSPRYKITEKSQAVAFWCDPISGHATLYWYRQILGQGPELLVQFQDESVVDDSQLPKDRFSAERLKGVDSTLKIQPAELGDSAMYLCASSWGLAGETQYFGPGTRLLVL.

This clone was seen only a few times. The chain joins TRBV29-1 to TRBJ1-1, with TRBD1 as a possible D gene (5 bases). V shed 7 bases and J shed 1 base, with 10 bases lying between them. The CDR3 consists of 12 residues. CDR1 is SQVTM, CDR2 ANQGSEA, per germline. The DNA of the CDR3 is TGCAGCGAGGGAGGGGCGAACACTGAAGCTTTCTTT. Amino acid sequence: CSEGGANTEAFF. Together with reference TRBV29-1 and TRBJ1-1, the CDR3 gives the full variable domain: SAVISQKPSRDICQRGTSLTIQCQVDSQVTMMFWYRQQPGQSLTLIATANQGSEATYESGFVIDKFPISRPNLTFSTLTVSNMSPEDSSIYLCSEGGANTEAFFGQGTRLTVV.

This clone showed up just once. The rearrangement uses TRBV27 and TRBJ1-5, with a tentative D call TRBD1 (6 bases). The CDR3 is 14 amino acids. Trimming took 3 bases from V and 7 from J, leaving 13 bases between them. The germline V gene has CDR1 MNHEY and CDR2 SMNVEV (reference sequence). The CDR3 DNA follows: TGTGCCAGCAGTTTTGAGGGGGTTGGGCAGCCCCAGCATTTT. Its protein product is CASSFEGVGQPQHF.

This CDR3 reads CASSDPDRDLYF. DNA for the CDR3: TGTGCCAGCAGTGATCCGGACAGGGATCTGTATTTT. The chain uses TRBV2 and TRBJ2-3; 8 bases are a match to TRBD1. The CDR3 contains 12 residues. Trimming at V came to 3 bases and at J to 14 bases, leaving 7 bases not matched to a gene. Germline loops: CDR1 SNHLY, CDR2 FYNNEI.

The V and J genes are TRBV4-1 and TRBJ2-7; TRBD1 aligns across 12 bases. The V and J ends lost 0 bases and 3 bases, in that order; junction bases with no gene match: 3. The CDR3 runs 16 residues. The germline V gene has CDR1 MGHRA and CDR2 YSYEKL. As DNA, the CDR3 is TGCGCCAGCAGCCAAGATGGGACAGGGGGCGACTACGAGCAGTACTTC. Amino acid sequence: CASSQDGTGGDYEQYF.